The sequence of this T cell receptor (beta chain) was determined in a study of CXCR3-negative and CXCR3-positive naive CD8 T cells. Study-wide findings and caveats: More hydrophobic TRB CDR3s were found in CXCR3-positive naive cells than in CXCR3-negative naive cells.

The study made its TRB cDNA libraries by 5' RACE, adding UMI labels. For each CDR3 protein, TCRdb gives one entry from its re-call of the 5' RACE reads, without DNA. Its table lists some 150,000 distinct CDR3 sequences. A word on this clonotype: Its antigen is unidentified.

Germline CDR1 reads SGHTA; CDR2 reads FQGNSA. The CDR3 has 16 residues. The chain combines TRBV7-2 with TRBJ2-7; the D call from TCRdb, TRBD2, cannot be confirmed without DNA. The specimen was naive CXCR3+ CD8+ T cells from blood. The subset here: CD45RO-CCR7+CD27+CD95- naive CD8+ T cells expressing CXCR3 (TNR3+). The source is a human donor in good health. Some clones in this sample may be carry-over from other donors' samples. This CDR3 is CASSLATLPRAYEQYF.